This is a list of T cell receptor beta chains from one sample in a study of tumor-infiltrating lymphocytes in primary liver carcinoma. MiXCR was run by TCRdb on the multiplex PCR reads, yielding one entry per CDR3 protein. The sample yields 90,000 to 100,000 distinct CDR3 sequences, around three quarters seen once. Sequencing was done on a sample of liver tumor tissue from sampling region 5. The receptor set was obtained from a woman aged 60 to 75 with primary liver carcinoma and hepatitis B virus infection. The CDR3 runs from the conserved cysteine through the conserved F or W. Fields, in order: V gene, D gene, clone size, J gene, CDR3 DNA, CDR3 protein. The D gene is left open where the match is weak. Clone size is shown for a subset of rows, as once, few, many or a class of expanded clone.

>TRBV11-2|-|-|TRBJ2-3
TGTGACAACAGTTTGGGCGGGATCATCACAGATACGCAGTATTTT
CDNSLGGIITDTQYF
>TRBV18|-|few|TRBJ1-5
TGTGCCAGCTCGTATAGCAATCAGCCCCAGCATTTT
CASSYSNQPQHF
>TRBV6-1|-|-|TRBJ2-7
TGTGCCAGCGCCCCACTCCTGCTCGAGCAATACTTC
CASAPLLLEQYF
>TRBV28|-|-|TRBJ1-1
TGTGCCATCGAGGACAACATGAACACTGAAACTTTCTTT
CAIEDNMNTETFF
>TRBV29-1|-|-|TRBJ2-5
TGCAGAGTTGAAGATCAGGTGGGACGGGAAGAGACCCAGTACTTC
CRVEDQVGREETQYF
>TRBV11-2|-|-|TRBJ2-3
TGTGCCAGCAGCCTCCCGGCGAGTAGGGGGGATACGCAGTATTTT
CASSLPASRGDTQYF
>TRBV11-2|-|many|TRBJ1-5
TGTGCCAGCAGCTTAGTGGGCAGCAACAATCGGCCCCAGCATTTT
CASSLVGSNNRPQHF
>TRBV11-2|-|-|TRBJ2-2
TGTACCAGCAGCTTAGATAGGATTGGGGAGCTGTTATTT
CTSSLDRIGELLF
>TRBV6-6|TRBD2|once|TRBJ2-2
TGTGCCAGCAGTTACTCGAAAAGTTGTAGCGGGCGAGCGAACATCGGGGAGCTGTTTTTT
CASSYSKSCSGRANIGELFF
>TRBV29-1|-|-|TRBJ2-7
TGCAGCGTTGTTCGGATTATCGGGAGACCTTACTACGAGCAGTACTTC
CSVVRIIGRPYYEQYF
>TRBV28|-|-|TRBJ2-7
TGTGCCGGCAGTACGGGACTTGCGGGGAAATACGAGCAGTACTTC
CAGSTGLAGKYEQYF
>TRBV6-4|TRBD1|many|TRBJ1-5
TGTGCCAGCAGACTTAACAGGGGGCGCCGACAGCCCCAGCATTTT
CASRLNRGRRQPQHF
>TRBV7-9|-|many|TRBJ2-1
TGTGCCAGCAGTGTCCCGCGGGGCTACAATGAGCAGTTCTTC
CASSVPRGYNEQFF
>TRBV12-3/TRBV12-4|TRBD1|-|TRBJ1-4
TGTGCCAGCAGTCTTAAACAGGGGATGGGTGAAAAACTGTTTTTT
CASSLKQGMGEKLFF
>TRBV20-1|-|few|TRBJ2-3
TGCAGTGGGAGTAGGTTAGGAACAGATACGCAGTATTTT
CSGSRLGTDTQYF
>TRBV7-9|TRBD2|-|TRBJ2-7
TGTGCCAGCAGCTCCCGGACTAGACCCCACGAGCGGTACTTC
CASSSRTRPHERYF
>TRBV6-5|TRBD2|once|TRBJ2-7
TGTGCCTGCAGGCGCGCTTTAGGAAGCGGGAGAGCTAGGGAGCAGTACTTC
CACRRALGSGRAREQYF
>TRBV6-5|TRBD1|-|TRBJ2-2
TGTGCCAGCAGTTACGCGGAGACAGGGGTCACCGGGGAGCTATTTTTT
CASSYAETGVTGELFF
>TRBV11-2|TRBD1|-|TRBJ2-1
TGTGCCAGCAGCTTAATCCACGGACAGGTGTACAGGGGCGAGCAGTTCTTC
CASSLIHGQVYRGEQFF
>TRBV2|-|once|TRBJ1-2
TGTGCCAGCAGTGATCAAGGGTATGGCTACACCTTC
CASSDQGYGYTF
>TRBV11-2|-|-|TRBJ2-3
TGTTCCAGCAGCTTTGGGTCACCCCCGGGGGATACGCAGTGTTTT
CSSSFGSPPGDTQCF
>TRBV12-3/TRBV12-4|-|-|TRBJ2-2
TGTGCCAGCACCGAAAGGAAAACCTCCACAGGGGAGCTGTTTTTT
CASTERKTSTGELFF
>TRBV28|-|many|TRBJ2-4
TGTGCCAGCAGTACAGGGAACATTCAGTACTTC
CASSTGNIQYF
>TRBV10-1|-|many|TRBJ2-7
TGCGCCAGCAGTGAGTCCCCCGGGGCCGAGCAGTACTTC
CASSESPGAEQYF
>TRBV4-1|-|-|TRBJ2-6
TGCGCCAGCAGTCAAGACACCAGGGTCTCTGGGGCCAACGTCCCGACTTTC
CASSQDTRVSGANVPTF
>TRBV30|-|few|TRBJ1-1
TGTGCCCGGAGTCCCCCGTCTGCAGCGAACACTGAAGCTTTCTTT
CARSPPSAANTEAFF
>TRBV11-2|-|-|TRBJ2-7
TGTGCCAGCAGCCTAGATCTCCGTCGCGAGCAGTGCTTC
CASSLDLRREQCF
>TRBV6-5|-|-|TRBJ1-2
-
CASRSWGQGARGMNYDYTF
>TRBV11-2|-|-|TRBJ1-2
TGTGCCAGCAGTTTAGATCGGGCTAACAATGGCTACACCTTC
CASSLDRANNGYTF
>TRBV6-5|-|-|TRBJ2-7
TGTGCCAGCAGTTACACCCCGGGACAAGGCTACGAGCGGTACTTC
CASSYTPGQGYERYF
>TRBV12-3/TRBV12-4|-|-|TRBJ2-7
TGTGCCAGCAGCGCCAGGGGCGGGAACTCATACGAGCAGTACTTC
CASSARGGNSYEQYF
>TRBV6-5|-|many|TRBJ1-5
TGTGCCAGCAGTTACGGGGGGTTACGGGATCAGCCCCAGCATTTT
CASSYGGLRDQPQHF
>TRBV7-9|-|many|TRBJ2-1
TGTGCCAGCAGCCCACGAACGGGGGCCTACATGGGGATCTTC
CASSPRTGAYMGIF
>TRBV7-9|TRBD1|once|TRBJ1-4
TGTGCCGGCAGCTTATTAGGGTCCGGGACAGCAAATGAAAAACTGTTTTTT
CAGSLLGSGTANEKLFF
>TRBV11-2|-|-|TRBJ2-1
TGCGCCAGCAGCCGACTAGACCCCGAGGTTGCCAACGAGCAGTTCTTC
CASSRLDPEVANEQFF
>TRBV11-3|TRBD1|medium-sized|TRBJ2-7
TGTGCCAGCAGCTTAGAGCAGACAGGGGGTAACTACGAGCAGTACTTC
CASSLEQTGGNYEQYF
>TRBV7-9|-|-|TRBJ2-1
TGTGCCAGCAGCCCAGGGCCTAACGGTATAGACAACGAGCAGTTCTTC
CASSPGPNGIDNEQFF
>TRBV11-2|TRBD1|-|TRBJ2-7
TGTACCAGCAGCCGGACAGGTGAAGAGCAGTACTTC
CTSSRTGEEQYF
>TRBV5-1|-|-|TRBJ2-3
TGCGCCAGCAGCCCCGCCGGGGAACTCTCCACAGATACGCAGTATTTT
CASSPAGELSTDTQYF
>TRBV11-2|TRBD2|-|TRBJ2-7
TGCGCCAGCGGCTTAACTAGCGGGAACGAGCAGTACTTC
CASGLTSGNEQYF
>TRBV12-3/TRBV12-4|TRBD2|once|TRBJ2-1
TGTGCCAGCAGACCTGGCGGGGGGTCACACAATGAGCAGTTCTTC
CASRPGGGSHNEQFF
>TRBV30|-|-|TRBJ1-1
TGTGCCTGGAGATCCATGAGGTGGGGGAACACTGAAGCTTTCTTT
CAWRSMRWGNTEAFF
>TRBV7-3|-|-|TRBJ2-3
TGTGCCAGCAGCTTAACAGGATGGGCGGGTACGCAGTATTTT
CASSLTGWAGTQYF
>TRBV11-2|-|few|TRBJ1-1
TGTGCCACCAGCTCTAAGCAGGCTGAAGCTCTCTTT
CATSSKQAEALF
>TRBV6-1|-|few|TRBJ1-1
TGTGCCAGCAGTGAATGGAGGAACACTGAAGCTTTCTTT
CASSEWRNTEAFF